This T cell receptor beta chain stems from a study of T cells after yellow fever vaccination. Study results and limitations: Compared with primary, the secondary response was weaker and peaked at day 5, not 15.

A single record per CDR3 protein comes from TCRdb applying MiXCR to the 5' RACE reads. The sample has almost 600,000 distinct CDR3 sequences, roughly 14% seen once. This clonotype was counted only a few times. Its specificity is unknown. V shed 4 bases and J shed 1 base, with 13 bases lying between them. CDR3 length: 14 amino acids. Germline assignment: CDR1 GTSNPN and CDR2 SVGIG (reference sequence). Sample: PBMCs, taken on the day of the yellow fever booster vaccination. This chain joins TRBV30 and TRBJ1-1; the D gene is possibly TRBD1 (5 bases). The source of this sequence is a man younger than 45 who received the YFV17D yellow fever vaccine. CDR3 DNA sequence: TGTGCCTGGACCAGGCCGGGGCAGAACACTGAAGCTTTCTTT. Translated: CAWTRPGQNTEAFF. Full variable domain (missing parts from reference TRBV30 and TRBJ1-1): SQTIHQWPATLVQPVGSPLSLECTVEGTSNPNLYWYRQAAGRGLQLLFYSVGIGQISSEVPQNLSASRPQDRQFILSSKKLLLSDSGFYLCAWTRPGQNTEAFFGQGTRLTVV.